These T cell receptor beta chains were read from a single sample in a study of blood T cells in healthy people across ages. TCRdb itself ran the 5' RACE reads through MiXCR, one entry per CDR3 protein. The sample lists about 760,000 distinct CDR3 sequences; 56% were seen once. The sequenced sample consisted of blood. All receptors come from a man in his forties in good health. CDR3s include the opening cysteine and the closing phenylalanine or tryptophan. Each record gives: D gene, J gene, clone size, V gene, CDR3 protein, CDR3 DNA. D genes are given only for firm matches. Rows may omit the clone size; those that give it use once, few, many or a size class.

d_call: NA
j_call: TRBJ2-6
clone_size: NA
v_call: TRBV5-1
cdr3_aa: CASSLGGPTSGANVLTF
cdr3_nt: TGCGCCAGCAGCTTGGGGGGACCGACCTCTGGGGCCAACGTCCTGACTTTC

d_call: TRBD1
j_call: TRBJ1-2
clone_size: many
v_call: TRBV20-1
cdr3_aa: CSARDWTGRGYTF
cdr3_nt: TGCAGTGCTAGAGATTGGACAGGGCGAGGCTACACCTTC

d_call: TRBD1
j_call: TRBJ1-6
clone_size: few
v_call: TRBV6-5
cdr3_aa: CASSSDRGNNSPLHF
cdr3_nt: TGTGCCAGCAGTTCGGACAGGGGAAATAATTCACCCCTCCACTTT

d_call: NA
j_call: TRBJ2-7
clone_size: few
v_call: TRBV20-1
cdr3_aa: CSARSPGSYEQYF
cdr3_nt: TGCAGTGCTAGATCCCCAGGAAGCTACGAGCAGTACTTC

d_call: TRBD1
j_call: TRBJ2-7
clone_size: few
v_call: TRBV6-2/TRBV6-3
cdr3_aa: CASSYTRSTGAQRLTYEQYF
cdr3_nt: TGTGCCAGCAGTTACACTAGATCCACAGGGGCGCAACGACTTACCTACGAGCAGTACTTC

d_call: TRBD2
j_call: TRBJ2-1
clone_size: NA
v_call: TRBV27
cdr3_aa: CASSLSSGSSQFF
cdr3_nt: TGTGCCAGCAGTTTATCTAGCGGGAGTTCCCAGTTCTTC

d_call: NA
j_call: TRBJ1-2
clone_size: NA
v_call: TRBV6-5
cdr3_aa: CASSYSPANDGYTF
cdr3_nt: TGTGCCAGCAGTTACTCGCCCGCTAACGATGGCTACACCTTC

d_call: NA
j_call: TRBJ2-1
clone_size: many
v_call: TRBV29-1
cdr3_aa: CSVDTGRGGYNEQFF
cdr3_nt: TGCAGCGTCGATACAGGGCGTGGGGGATACAATGAGCAGTTCTTC

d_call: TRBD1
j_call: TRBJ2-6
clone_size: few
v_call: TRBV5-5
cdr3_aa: CASSFYMTGASGANVLTF
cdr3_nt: TGTGCCAGCAGTTTTTATATGACAGGGGCTAGTGGGGCCAACGTCCTGACTTTC

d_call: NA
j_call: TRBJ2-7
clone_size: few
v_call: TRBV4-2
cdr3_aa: CASSPDVDGSYEQYF
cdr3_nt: TGTGCCAGCAGCCCCGACGTGGACGGATCCTACGAGCAGTACTTC

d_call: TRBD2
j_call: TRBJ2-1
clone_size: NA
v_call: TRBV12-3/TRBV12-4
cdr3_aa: CASSFLSGRGNEQFF
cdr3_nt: TGTGCCAGCAGTTTTCTTAGCGGGAGGGGCAATGAGCAGTTCTTC

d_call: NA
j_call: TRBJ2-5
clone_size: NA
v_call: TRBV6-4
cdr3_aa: CASSVSPGGRETQYF
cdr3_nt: TGTGCCAGCAGTGTCTCCCCTGGGGGGAGAGAGACCCAGTACTTC

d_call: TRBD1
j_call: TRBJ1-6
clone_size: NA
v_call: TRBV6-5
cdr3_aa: CASRFTGDSPLHF
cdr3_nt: TGTGCCAGCAGATTTACAGGGGACTCACCCCTCCACTTT

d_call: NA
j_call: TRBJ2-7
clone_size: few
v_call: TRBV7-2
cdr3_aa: CASSLPTRAEQYF
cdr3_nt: TGTGCCAGCAGCTTACCCACCCGAGCGGAGCAGTACTTC

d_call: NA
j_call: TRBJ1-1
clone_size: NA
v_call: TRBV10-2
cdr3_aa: CASSEFRGAEAFF
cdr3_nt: TGCGCCAGCAGTGAGTTCAGAGGAGCTGAAGCTTTCTTT

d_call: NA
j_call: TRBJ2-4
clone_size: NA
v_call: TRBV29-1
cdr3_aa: CSAAGGSAKNIQYF
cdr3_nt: TGCAGCGCCGCCGGGGGCTCCGCCAAAAACATTCAGTACTTC

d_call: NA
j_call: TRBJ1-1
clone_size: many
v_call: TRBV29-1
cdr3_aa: CSGVEMNTEAFF
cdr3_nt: TGCAGCGGTGTAGAGATGAACACTGAAGCTTTCTTT

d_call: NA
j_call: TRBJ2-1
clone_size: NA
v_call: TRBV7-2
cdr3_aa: CASSLVGQFSYNEQFF
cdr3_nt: TGTGCCAGCAGCCTAGTGGGGCAATTCTCCTACAATGAGCAGTTCTTC

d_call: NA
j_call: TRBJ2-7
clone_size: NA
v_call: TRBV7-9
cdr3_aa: CASARDGTYEQYF
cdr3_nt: TGTGCCAGTGCCAGGGACGGTACCTACGAGCAGTACTTC

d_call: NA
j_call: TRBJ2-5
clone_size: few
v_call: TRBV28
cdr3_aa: CASISSAQETQYF
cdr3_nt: TGTGCCAGCATCTCATCGGCCCAAGAGACCCAGTACTTC

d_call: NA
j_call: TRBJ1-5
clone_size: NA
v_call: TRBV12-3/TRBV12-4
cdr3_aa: CASSQGFRQPQHF
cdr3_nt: TGTGCCAGCAGCCAGGGGTTTCGGCAGCCCCAGCATTTT

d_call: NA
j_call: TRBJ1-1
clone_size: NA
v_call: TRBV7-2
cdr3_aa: CASSLQGYNTEAFF
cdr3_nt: TGTGCCAGCAGCTTACAGGGCTATAACACTGAAGCTTTCTTT

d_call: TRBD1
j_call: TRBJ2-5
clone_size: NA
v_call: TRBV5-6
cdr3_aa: CASSFLGQAVLETQYF
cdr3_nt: TGTGCCAGCAGCTTCTTGGGACAGGCAGTCTTAGAGACCCAGTACTTC

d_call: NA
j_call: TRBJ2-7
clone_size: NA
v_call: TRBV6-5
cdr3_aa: CASSTQVVGPRSYEQYF
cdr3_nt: TGTGCCAGCAGTACCCAAGTCGTCGGCCCCCGCTCCTACGAGCAGTACTTC

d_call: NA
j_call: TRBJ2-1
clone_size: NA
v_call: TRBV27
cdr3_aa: CASRPIELSYNEQFF
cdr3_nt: TGTGCCAGCAGACCAATTGAACTCAGCTACAATGAGCAGTTCTTC

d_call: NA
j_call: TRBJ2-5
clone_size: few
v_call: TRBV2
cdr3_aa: CASAIGAAQETQYF
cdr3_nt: TGTGCCAGCGCAATAGGGGCGGCACAAGAGACCCAGTACTTC

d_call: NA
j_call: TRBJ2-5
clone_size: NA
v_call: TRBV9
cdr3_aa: CASNLGGESTGETQYF
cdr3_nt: TGTGCCAGCAACCTAGGGGGGGAGAGTACGGGGGAGACCCAGTACTTC

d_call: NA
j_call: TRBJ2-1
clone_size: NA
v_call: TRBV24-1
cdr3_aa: CATEGPRPNEQFF
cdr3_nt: TGTGCCACCGAGGGGCCCCGGCCCAATGAGCAGTTCTTC

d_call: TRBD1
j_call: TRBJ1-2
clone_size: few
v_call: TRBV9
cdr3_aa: CASSAVPGQGIYGYTF
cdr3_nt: TGTGCCAGCAGCGCAGTCCCGGGACAGGGGATCTATGGCTACACCTTC

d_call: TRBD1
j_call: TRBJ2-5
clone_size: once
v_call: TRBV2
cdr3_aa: CASTARTGGQETQYF
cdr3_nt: TGTGCCAGCACCGCCCGGACAGGAGGCCAGGAGACCCAGTACTTC

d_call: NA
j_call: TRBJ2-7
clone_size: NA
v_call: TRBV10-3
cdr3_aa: CAISESGRGAYEQYF
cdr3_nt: TGTGCCATCAGTGAGTCAGGCAGGGGAGCCTACGAGCAGTACTTC

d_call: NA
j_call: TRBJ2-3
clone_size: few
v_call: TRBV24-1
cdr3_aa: CATSDYRYHTDTQYF
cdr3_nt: TGTGCCACCAGTGACTATCGCTACCACACAGATACGCAGTATTTT

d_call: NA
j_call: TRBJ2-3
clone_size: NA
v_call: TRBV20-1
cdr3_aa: CSAIGGTGTDTQYF
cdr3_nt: TGCAGTGCCATAGGGGGGACAGGCACAGATACGCAGTATTTT

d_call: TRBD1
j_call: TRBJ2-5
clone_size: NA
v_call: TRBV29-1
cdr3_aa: CSVRKTGGMETQYF
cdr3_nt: TGCAGCGTTAGAAAGACAGGGGGAATGGAGACCCAGTACTTC

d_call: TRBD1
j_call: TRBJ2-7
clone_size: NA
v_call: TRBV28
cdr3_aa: CASSPGDRAFYEQYF
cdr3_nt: TGTGCCAGCAGCCCGGGGGACAGGGCTTTCTACGAGCAGTACTTC

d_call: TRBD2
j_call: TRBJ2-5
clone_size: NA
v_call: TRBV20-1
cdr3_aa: CSAPGGNHNNEQYF
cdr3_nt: TGCAGTGCTCCGGGGGGGAATCATAACAATGAGCAGTACTTC

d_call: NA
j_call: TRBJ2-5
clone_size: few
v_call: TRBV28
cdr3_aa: CASSFHRTVETQYF
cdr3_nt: TGTGCCAGCAGTTTCCATCGAACGGTAGAGACCCAGTACTTC

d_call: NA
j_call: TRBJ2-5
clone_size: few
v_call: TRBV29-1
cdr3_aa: CSVRGLQETQYF
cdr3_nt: TGCAGCGTTAGGGGTCTCCAAGAGACCCAGTACTTC

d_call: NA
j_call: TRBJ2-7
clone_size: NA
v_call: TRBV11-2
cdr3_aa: CASSTRARGLGAYEQYF
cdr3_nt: TGTGCCAGCAGCACGAGAGCTAGGGGATTGGGAGCTTACGAGCAGTACTTC

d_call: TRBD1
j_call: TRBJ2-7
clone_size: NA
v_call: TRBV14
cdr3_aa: CASSQDRVPRDRGLEGGSYEQYF
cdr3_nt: TGTGCCAGCAGCCAAGACCGTGTTCCTCGGGACAGGGGGCTAGAGGGGGGCTCCTACGAGCAGTACTTC

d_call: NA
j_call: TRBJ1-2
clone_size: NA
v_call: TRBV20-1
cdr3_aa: CSASWTSYGYTF
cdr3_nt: TGCAGTGCTAGTTGGACAAGCTATGGCTACACCTTC

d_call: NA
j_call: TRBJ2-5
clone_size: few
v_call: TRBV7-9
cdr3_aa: CASTRGAEQETQYF
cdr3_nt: TGTGCCAGCACCCGAGGAGCTGAGCAAGAGACCCAGTACTTC

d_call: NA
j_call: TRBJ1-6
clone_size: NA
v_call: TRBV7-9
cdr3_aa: CASSLEGAQAPLHF
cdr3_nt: TGTGCCAGCAGCTTAGAAGGGGCGCAGGCACCCCTCCACTTT

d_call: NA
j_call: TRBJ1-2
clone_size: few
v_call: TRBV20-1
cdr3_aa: CSAPEPLGVNYGYTF
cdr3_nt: TGCAGTGCCCCAGAGCCCTTGGGAGTCAACTATGGCTACACCTTC

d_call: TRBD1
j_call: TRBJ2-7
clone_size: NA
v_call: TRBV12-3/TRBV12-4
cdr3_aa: CASSPTRQGAVQYF
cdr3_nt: TGTGCCAGCAGCCCGACGAGACAGGGGGCGGTTCAGTACTTC

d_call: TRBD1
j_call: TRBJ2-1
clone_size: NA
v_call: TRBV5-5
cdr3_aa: CASSVRGPWNEQFF
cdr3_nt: TGTGCCAGCAGCGTCAGGGGGCCCTGGAATGAGCAGTTCTTC

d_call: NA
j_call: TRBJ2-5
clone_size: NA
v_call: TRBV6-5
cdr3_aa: CAVGSGKETQYF
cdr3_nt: TGTGCCGTGGGAAGCGGAAAAGAGACCCAGTACTTC

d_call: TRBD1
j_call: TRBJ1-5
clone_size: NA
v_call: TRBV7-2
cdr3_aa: CASSPQGQLQSQHF
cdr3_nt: TGTGCCAGCAGCCCTCAGGGACAGCTTCAGTCCCAGCATTTT

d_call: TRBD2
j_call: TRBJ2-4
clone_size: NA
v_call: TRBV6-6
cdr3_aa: CASSYGTSGSPKNIQYF
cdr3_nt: TGTGCCAGCAGTTACGGGACTAGCGGGAGCCCCAAAAACATTCAGTACTTC